The 17 T cell receptor beta chains in this list originate from one sample, sequenced in a study of T cell repertoires in cytomegalovirus infection. TCRdb reprocessed the reads with MiXCR, giving one entry per CDR3 protein. The profile shows 700,000 to 950,000 distinct CDR3 sequences, around a third of them singletons. No antigen is known for these receptors. Sample: cultured CD8+ T cells from PBMCs, taken from culture after CMV antigen stimulation. These receptors were obtained from a human donor in good health (CMV status not recorded). Some clones in this sample may be carry-over from other donors' samples.

As to this clonotype: This could be a read error, since a much larger clone is one nucleotide away. This chain uses TRBV7-8 with TRBJ2-7; 7 nucleotides agree with TRBD2. The CDR3 covers 15 residues. Germline V gene sequence: CDR1 SGHVS, CDR2 FQNEAQ. This CDR3 reads CASSPTGTTPYVQYF. In nucleotides, the CDR3 is TGTGCCAGCAGCCCAACCGGGACTACGCCCTACGTGCAGTACTTC.

This clonotype was counted a few times. This sequence joins TRBV6-5 and TRBJ2-3, with 7 bases identical to TRBD2. Germline CDR1 is MNHEY and CDR2 is SVGAGI. The V gene end was trimmed by 4 bases and the J gene end by 4 bases; junction bases not matched to a gene: 11. The CDR3 length is 16 residues. This CDR3 is CASSLKAGLFPDTQYF. The CDR3 DNA reads as TGTGCCAGCAGTTTAAAAGCGGGGCTCTTCCCAGATACGCAGTATTTT.

The sample holds one count of this clonotype. A single base separates this from a much larger clone, so it may be a read error. The chain couples TRBV7-8 to TRBJ1-2; TRBD1 matches 7 bases. Germline V lookup: CDR1 SGHVS, CDR2 FQNEAQ. V was clipped by 5 bases and J by 8 bases; unmatched bases: 8. The CDR3 length is 13 residues. CDR3 bases: TGTGCCAGCAGCCACGACAGGGTGACCGGCTACACCTTC. Protein: CASSHDRVTGYTF.

The genes are TRBV25-1 and TRBJ2-2; D not resolved. Germline-derived CDR1 and CDR2 are MGHDK and SYGVNS. This CDR3 has 12 residues. V dropped 10 bases and J dropped 0 bases, with 6 bases sitting between them. CDR3 DNA: TGTGCCACCTGGGCGAACACCGGGGAGCTGTTTTTT. It is translated as CATWANTGELFF.

The gene calls are TRBV6-2 or TRBV6-3 and TRBJ2-3; D remains unclear. The V gene's germline CDR1 is MNHEY and CDR2 SVGEGT. V was clipped by 2 bases and J by 5 bases, with 11 bases between them. CDR3 size: 14 residues. CDR3 sequence (DNA): TGTGCCAGCAGTTACGTAACGGATGGAGATACGCAGTATTTT. Protein: CASSYVTDGDTQYF.

V usage is TRBV7-6 and J usage is TRBJ2-1; TRBD1 is a possible D gene (6 bases). The germline V gene encodes CDR1 SGHVS and CDR2 FNYEAQ. Trimming shortened V by 3 bases and J by 9 bases, and 18 bases separated the two germline ends. The CDR3 extends over 15 amino acids. CDR3 in DNA: TGTGCCAGCAGCTTTTGGGGGCAGCCGTCGGGTGAGCAGTTCTTC. Translating it yields CASSFWGQPSGEQFF.

There are many counts of this clonotype. This chain links TRBV27 with TRBJ1-2; a weak D match, TRBD1 (6 bases). CDR3 length: 14 residues. Germline CDR1 MNHEY, CDR2 SMNVEV (reference sequence). Trimming left V 0 bases short and J 2 bases short, with 7 bases between. The CDR3 is CASSLSQGNYGYTF. The CDR3 DNA follows: TGTGCCAGCAGTTTATCACAGGGAAACTATGGCTACACCTTC.

This clonotype showed up many times. The chain joins TRBV7-8 to TRBJ2-7; possible D gene TRBD2, 5 bases. Trimming removed 0 bases from V and 4 bases from J, with 7 bases in between. The CDR3 loop spans 13 amino acids. The germline V gene has CDR1 SGHVS and CDR2 FQNEAQ. The CDR3 DNA sequence: TGTGCCAGCAGCTTAGCAGGCGGGTACGAGCAGTACGTC. It specifies CASSLAGGYEQYV.

Notes on this clonotype: This may stem from a read error, because a much larger clone lies one nucleotide away. This chain joins TRBV7-8 and TRBJ1-1; weak D call: TRBD1 (6 bases). Germline V CDR1 and CDR2: SGHVS, FQNEAQ. This CDR3 is 15 amino acids long. The CDR3 DNA reads TGTGTCAGCAGCTTAACAGGGACCGAGATCTCTGAAGCTTTCTTT. Translation gives CVSSLTGTEISEAFF. Full variable domain (remainder filled in from reference TRBV7-8 and TRBJ1-1): GAGVSQSPRYKVAKRGQDVALRCDPISGHVSLFWYQQALGQGPEFLTYFQNEAQLDKSGLPSDRFFAERPEGSVSTLKIQRTQQEDSAVYLCVSSLTGTEISEAFFGQGTRLTVV.

This clonotype was seen only a few times. The chain has TRBV7-2 and TRBJ2-3; 7 bases match TRBD2. The CDR3 consists of 15 residues. V trimming: 4 bases; J trimming: 0 bases; junction bases outside the gene matches: 4. Per the germline V gene, CDR1 is SGHTA and CDR2 is FQGNSA. The CDR3 reads CASSSRRGSTDTQYF. The CDR3 DNA reads TGTGCCAGCAGCTCAAGGCGGGGGAGCACAGATACGCAGTATTTT.

The rearrangement links TRBV15 to TRBJ2-4; D might be TRBD2 (7 bases). The CDR3 spans 15 residues. In germline, CDR1 is LNHNV, CDR2 YYDKDF (reference sequence). The V end was cut by 9 bases, the J end by 2 bases, with 17 bases between. CDR3 amino acids: CATKGVRESKNIQYF. The CDR3 DNA reads as TGTGCCACTAAGGGGGTGCGGGAGTCCAAAAACATTCAGTACTTC.

There are a few counts of this clonotype. This rearrangement joins TRBV7-9 to TRBJ1-5, with 9 bases matching TRBD1. This CDR3 is 16 amino acids long. Trimming took 5 bases from V and 5 from J; bases not matched to a gene: 10. In germline, CDR1 is SEHNR, CDR2 FQNEAQ (reference sequence). CDR3 sequence: CASSPPGTGSHQPQHF. In nucleotides, the CDR3 is TGTGCCAGCAGCCCCCCCGGGACAGGGAGCCATCAGCCCCAGCATTTT.

The chain recombines TRBV28 with TRBJ2-1; unclear D gene. V gave up 4 bases and J gave up 5 bases, with 9 bases separating them. From germline, CDR1 is MDHEN and CDR2 SYDVKM. The CDR3 totals 13 residues. In DNA, the CDR3 is TGTGCCAGCAGTTGGACGAACCACAATGAGCAGTTCTTC. It specifies CASSWTNHNEQFF.

This chain joins TRBV19 and TRBJ2-7, with 9 nucleotides matching TRBD1. Germline CDR1 reads LNHDA; CDR2 reads SQIVND (reference sequence). V lost 3 bases to trimming and J lost 0 bases; unmatched junction nucleotides: 3. This CDR3 spans 15 amino acids. The CDR3 reads CASSIGQGSSYEQYV. CDR3 in DNA: TGTGCCAGTAGTATTGGACAGGGGAGCTCCTACGAGCAGTACGTC.

This chain uses TRBV4-1 with TRBJ2-2; D remains unclear. The CDR3 length is 15 residues. Trimming removed 0 bases at V and 4 bases at J, with 9 bases between. CDR1 is MGHRA and CDR2 is YSYEKL in the germline V gene. CDR3 coding DNA: TGCGCCAGCAGCCAAGAACCCGAGTTCACCGGGGAGCTGTTTTTT. Protein sequence: CASSQEPEFTGELFF.

This clonotype has more than one count but fewer than ten. V usage is TRBV7-6 and J usage is TRBJ2-7, with 9 positions matching TRBD1. Germline loops: CDR1 SGHVS, CDR2 FNYEAQ. The junction had 14 bases not matched to a gene; V was cut back by 5 bases and J by 0 bases. There are 18 residues in the CDR3. The CDR3 protein is CASSAGTGLYESSYEQYF. The CDR3 DNA reads as TGTGCCAGCAGCGCAGGGACAGGGCTGTATGAAAGCTCCTACGAGCAGTACTTC.

This clonotype was counted between two and nine times. The V gene is TRBV6-5, the J gene TRBJ2-3, with D perhaps matching TRBD1 (8 bases). Per the germline V gene, CDR1 is MNHEY and CDR2 is SVGAGI. V was trimmed by 6 bases and J by 4 bases, leaving 14 bases between them. This CDR3 comprises 14 residues. CDR3 amino acids: CASRTGGVADTQYF. The CDR3 DNA reads TGTGCCAGCAGAACAGGGGGGGTAGCAGATACGCAGTATTTT.